This T cell receptor beta chain was recovered during a study of cytomegalovirus exposure and HLA in healthy donors. The PCR used 60 Vbeta and 13 Jbeta primers. Some clones are missing from TCRdb's copy, which holds only in-frame ones; the method was immunoSEQ multiplex PCR. The sample shows about 120,000 clones, about 75% of them seen only once. This clone was counted a single time. Germline CDR1 MRHNA, CDR2 SNTAGT. The CDR3 spans 13 residues. V dropped 0 bases and J dropped 12 bases, with 12 bases sitting between them. This receptor was obtained from a man aged 55 to 70 in good health and CMV-seropositive. The chain joins TRBV6-4 to TRBJ2-1; tentatively, D is TRBD1 (5 bases). Sequencing was carried out using PBMCs. This CDR3 reads CASSDSGRVGQFF. Here the CDR3 DNA reads TGTGCCAGCAGTGACTCGGGCAGGGTCGGGCAGTTCTTC.